The 26 T cell receptor beta chains below come from one sample, sequenced in a study of shared clonotypes between healthy human individuals. Here immunoSEQ multiplex PCR was the method, and the copy in TCRdb shows in-frame clones only, minus some. Counted here are 100,000 or so clones, roughly 45% occurring once; the ten biggest clones make up less than 15%. The sample was PBMCs. These receptors were obtained from a middle-aged woman in good health. Some clones in this sample may be carry-over from other donors' samples.

The genes are TRBV20-1 and TRBJ2-1; TRBD2 agrees at 7 bases. Germline CDR1 DFQATT, CDR2 SNEGSKA (reference sequence). V gave up 5 bases and J gave up 12 bases; unmatched junction bases: 7. There are 11 residues in the CDR3. Written as DNA, the CDR3 is TGCAGTGCTGGAGTGGGCGGGAGGCAGTTCTTC. Protein sequence: CSAGVGGRQFF.

In its sample, this clone was seen a few times. The gene calls are TRBV7-9 and TRBJ2-7; maybe TRBD1 (6 bases). Trimming cost V 8 bases and J 4 bases, with 6 bases left between them. The V gene's germline CDR1 is SEHNR and CDR2 FQNEAQ (reference sequence). CDR3 length: 10 amino acids. CDR3 region: CASGQYEQYF. The DNA of the CDR3 is TGTGCCAGCGGACAGTACGAGCAGTACTTC. The variable domain in full, completed from reference TRBV7-9 and TRBJ2-7, reads DTGVSQNPRHKITKRGQNVTFRCDPISEHNRLYWYRQTLGQGPEFLTYFQNEAQLEKSRLLSDRFSAERPKGSFSTLEIQRTEQGDSAMYLCASGQYEQYFGPGTRLTVT.

This clone was picked up many times. This rearrangement joins TRBV6-1 to TRBJ1-4; TRBD1 matches 7 bases. The V gene's germline CDR1 is MNHNS and CDR2 SASEGT. This CDR3 is 15 amino acids long. With V trimmed by 5 bases and J by 1 base, 4 bases remained unmatched. CDR3 sequence reads: CASSTRQGTNEKLFF. The CDR3 DNA is TGTGCCAGCAGTACCCGACAGGGAACTAATGAAAAACTGTTTTTT.

In this sample, this clone turned up many times. The chain uses TRBV11-2 and TRBJ1-3; D uncertain. Germline CDR1 reads SGHAT; CDR2 reads FQNNGV. The CDR3 length is 14 residues. The V and J ends lost 4 bases and 4 bases respectively, with 11 bases between them. The CDR3 sequence: CASSSIFGGNTIYF. In DNA form, the CDR3 reads TGTGCCAGCAGCTCGATTTTCGGCGGAAACACCATATATTTT.

V and J are TRBV27 and TRBJ2-3, with 12 bases that match TRBD2. The CDR3 has 18 residues. CDR1 and CDR2 from the germline V gene are MNHEY and SMNVEV (reference sequence). The trim removed 0 bases at V and 5 bases at J, leaving 9 bases unmatched. The CDR3 DNA reads TGTGCCAGCAGTTTATCGCGGCTAGCGGGAGGGTGGGAAGATACGCAGTATTTT. Residues: CASSLSRLAGGWEDTQYF.

This clone was seen a few times. The V call is TRBV14, the J call TRBJ2-3; D is undetermined. Deletions cut 1 base from V and 6 bases from J, with 5 bases between. This CDR3 has 12 amino acids. Germline V gives CDR1 SGHDN, CDR2 FVKESK. This chain's CDR3 is CASSQVMDTQYF. CDR3 coding DNA: TGTGCCAGCAGCCAAGTGATGGATACGCAGTATTTT. Filled out from reference TRBV14 and TRBJ2-3, the complete variable domain reads EAGVTQFPSHSVIEKGQTVTLRCDPISGHDNLYWYRRVMGKEIKFLLHFVKESKQDESGMPNNRFLAERTGGTYSTLKVQPAELEDSGVYFCASSQVMDTQYFGPGTRLTVL.

The chain couples TRBV9 to TRBJ2-5, with 16 bases fitting TRBD2. Germline assignment: CDR1 SGDLS and CDR2 YYNGEE. This CDR3 has 16 residues. The junction had 2 bases not matched to a gene; V was cut back by 3 bases and J by 3 bases. The CDR3 loop is CASSAGTSGREETQYF. CDR3 sequence (DNA): TGTGCCAGCAGCGCCGGGACTAGCGGGAGGGAAGAGACCCAGTACTTC. Full variable domain (outside the CDR3, taken from reference TRBV9 and TRBJ2-5): DSGVTQTPKHLITATGQRVTLRCSPRSGDLSVYWYQQSLDQGLQFLIQYYNGEERAKGNILERFSAQQFPDLHSELNLSSLELGDSALYFCASSAGTSGREETQYFGPGTRLLVL.

In this sample, this clone turned up many times. The rearrangement links TRBV7-2 to TRBJ2-1; D remains unclear. The V gene's germline CDR1 is SGHTA and CDR2 FQGNSA. The CDR3 length is 15 residues. The V end was cut by 3 bases, the J end by 3 bases, with 12 bases between. In DNA, the CDR3 is TGTGCCAGCAGCTTGCGGTACTCCCTCTACAATGAGCAGTTCTTC. This codes for CASSLRYSLYNEQFF.

This chain uses TRBV30 with TRBJ1-2, with a tentative D call TRBD1 (5 bases). The ends were cut back, 4 bases at V and 4 bases at J, with 16 bases in the middle. Germline lookup yields CDR1 GTSNPN and CDR2 SVGIG (reference sequence). The CDR3 runs 14 residues. The CDR3 here is CAWNQPGRTYGYTF. The CDR3 region has the DNA TGTGCCTGGAACCAACCGGGACGGACCTATGGCTACACCTTC.

The chain recombines TRBV5-4 with TRBJ2-5, with 7 nucleotides matching TRBD1. Germline V gives CDR1 SGHNT, CDR2 YYREEE (reference sequence). Unmatched junction bases numbered 4, after V lost 4 bases and J lost 4 bases. The CDR3 length is 13 residues. The CDR3 is CASSLWTGETQYF. In DNA form, the CDR3 reads TGTGCCAGCAGCCTCTGGACAGGAGAGACCCAGTACTTC. Drawing the rest from reference TRBV5-4 and TRBJ2-5, the complete variable domain is ETGVTQSPTHLIKTRGQQVTLRCSSQSGHNTVSWYQQALGQGPQFIFQYYREEENGRGNFPPRFSGLQFPNYSSELNVNALELDDSALYLCASSLWTGETQYFGPGTRLLVL.

The chain is built from TRBV30 and TRBJ2-1; a weak D match, TRBD2 (6 bases). The CDR3 consists of 14 residues. V gave up 3 bases and J gave up 3 bases, with 12 bases separating them. Per the germline V gene, CDR1 is GTSNPN and CDR2 is SVGIG (reference sequence). DNA of the CDR3: TGTGCCTGGAGGGCGACTAGTATCTACAATGAGCAGTTCTTC. Translated, it gives CAWRATSIYNEQFF.

This clone was detected a few times. V is TRBV6-5 and J is TRBJ2-2; D is undetermined. Between the trimmed V and J ends, which lost 7 bases and 5 bases, there was a span of 14 bases. This CDR3 spans 14 amino acids. CDR1 is MNHEY and CDR2 is SVGAGI in the germline V gene. Written as DNA, the CDR3 is TGTGCCAGCACCCACTCGAGAAGGACCGGGGAGCTGTTTTTT. Residues: CASTHSRRTGELFF.

This clone was detected only a few times. The chain is built from TRBV5-1 and TRBJ2-5, with 11 bases identical to TRBD2. The DNA end favors TRBJ2-7, so the J call may be wrong. CDR3 length equals 15 residues. Germline assignment: CDR1 SGHRS and CDR2 YFSETQ. The CDR3 protein is CASSTSGSRSYEQYF. CDR3 in DNA: TGCGCCAGCAGTACTAGCGGGAGTAGATCCTACGAGCAGTACTTC.

On this clone: Since a much larger clone is just one base distant, this may be a read error. This chain joins TRBV15 and TRBJ2-5, with D possibly being TRBD2 (5 bases). With 1 base removed from V and 7 bases from J, the gap between germline ends came to 13 bases. The CDR3 sequence is 14 residues long. Germline CDR1 reads LNHNV; CDR2 reads YYDKDF (reference sequence). DNA for the CDR3: TGTGCCACCAGCAGAGGGGGAGACGATGGGACCCAGTACTTC. It codes for CATSRGGDDGTQYF.

CDR3 sequence reads: CAWSDRGPPYEQYF. The CDR3 coding sequence is TGTGCCTGGAGCGACAGGGGGCCCCCCTACGAGCAGTACTTC. The rearrangement joins TRBV30 to TRBJ2-7, with 10 bases that match TRBD1. The trim removed 3 bases at V and 2 bases at J, leaving 4 bases unmatched. This CDR3 is built from 14 residues. From germline, CDR1 is GTSNPN and CDR2 SVGIG (reference sequence).

A few counts support this clone. This chain joins TRBV6-1 and TRBJ2-5; no reliable D call. CDR3 length: 16 residues. CDR1 and CDR2 (germline): MNHNS, SASEGT. V was pared by 1 base and J by 6 bases, with 18 bases between. The CDR3 sequence: CASSEGVKALGKTQYF. The CDR3 DNA reads TGTGCCAGCAGTGAAGGGGTCAAGGCCCTCGGAAAGACCCAGTACTTC.

V is TRBV28 and J is TRBJ1-2; D ambiguous. CDR1 is MDHEN and CDR2 is SYDVKM in the germline V gene. Trimming left V 2 bases short and J 5 bases short, with 6 bases between. The CDR3 is 12 residues long. CDR3 in DNA: TGTGCCAGCAGTTTAATGAGGTATGGCTACACCTTC. Translated: CASSLMRYGYTF.

There are a few counts of this clone. The rearrangement uses TRBV9 and TRBJ1-5; unclear D gene. Germline V gene sequence: CDR1 SGDLS, CDR2 YYNGEE. Trimming stripped 2 bases from V and 2 bases from J, with 8 bases between. The CDR3 covers 14 residues. CDR3 bases: TGTGCCAGCAGCGTCTGGGGTGGCAATCAGCCCCAGCATTTT. It specifies CASSVWGGNQPQHF.

This clone was seen ten or more times. The chain employs TRBV18 and TRBJ2-7; 8 bases match TRBD1. After removal of 4 bases from V and 6 bases from J, the junction contained 5 bases not matched to a gene. CDR3 size: 13 residues. Germline CDR1 KGHSH, CDR2 LQKENI. The CDR3 sequence: CASSQDRVSEQYF. In nucleotides, the CDR3 is TGTGCCAGCTCACAGGACAGGGTGAGCGAGCAGTACTTC.

This clone was counted once. The V gene is TRBV15, the J gene TRBJ2-6, with TRBD2 as a possible D gene (6 bases). The CDR3 consists of 16 residues. The V gene's germline CDR1 is LNHNV and CDR2 YYDKDF (reference sequence). Deletions cut 11 bases from V and 3 bases from J, with 20 bases between. CDR3 in amino acids: CAAGRGGARGANVLTF. The CDR3 DNA is TGTGCCGCCGGCAGAGGAGGGGCGCGTGGGGCCAACGTCCTGACTTTC.

The rearrangement joins TRBV7-9 to TRBJ2-7, with 7 bases fitting TRBD2. With 3 bases clipped from V and 3 bases from J, the junction kept 8 bases outside the gene matches. Germline CDR1 and CDR2: SEHNR and FQNEAQ (reference sequence). CDR3 length: 15 residues. Here the CDR3 DNA reads TGTGCCAGCAGCTTGGTTTTAGCGGGCTACTACGAGCAGTACTTC. It translates to CASSLVLAGYYEQYF.

The table lists this clone with a few counts. The sample contains more than one DNA sequence encoding this CDR3. The rearrangement uses TRBV29-1 and TRBJ1-1; no definite D call. V gave up 7 bases and J gave up 2 bases, with 14 bases separating them. The CDR3 contains 13 residues. Germline CDR1 reads SQVTM; CDR2 reads ANQGSEA. CDR3 nucleotide sequence: TGCAGCGGTAGACTCCGGGGAAACACTGAAGCTTTCTTT. Protein: CSGRLRGNTEAFF.

About this clone: A read error may be the cause here, since a much bigger clone is one base away. The chain recombines TRBV30 with TRBJ1-2; TRBD1 matches at 7 bases. Germline CDR1 GTSNPN, CDR2 SVGIG (reference sequence). The CDR3 runs 13 residues. V shed 4 bases and J 4 bases; nucleotides not matched to a gene: 6. In DNA form, the CDR3 reads TGTGCCTGGAACTGGAAGGGGGCCTATGGCTACACCTTC. Encoded protein: CAWNWKGAYGYTF.

Details on this clone: A read error may explain this, as a much larger clone is one base away. The chain combines TRBV6-4 with TRBJ1-2; D is perhaps TRBD1 (6 bases). CDR1 MRHNA and CDR2 SNTAGT come from the germline V gene. The CDR3 is 13 amino acids. Here the CDR3 DNA reads TGTGCCATCAGTTCGGACAGAAACTATGGCTACACCTTC. It translates to CAISSDRNYGYTF.

This clone was picked up a small number of times. V and J are TRBV30 and TRBJ1-1; D uncertain. Germline CDR1 and CDR2: GTSNPN and SVGIG (reference sequence). V was clipped by 0 bases and J by 5 bases, with 7 bases between them. The CDR3 spans 12 residues. This CDR3 is CAWSVSGTEAFF. CDR3 in DNA: TGTGCCTGGAGTGTAAGTGGGACTGAAGCTTTCTTT.

The V gene is TRBV10-1, the J gene TRBJ2-3, with a weak D call TRBD2 (5 bases). The germline V gene has CDR1 WNHNN and CDR2 SYGVQD (reference sequence). The CDR3 length is 15 residues. Trimming stripped 4 bases from V and 0 bases from J, with 11 bases between. The CDR3 loop reads CASSGISVSTDTQYF. Written as DNA, the CDR3 is TGCGCCAGCAGTGGGATTAGCGTAAGCACAGATACGCAGTATTTT.